The clone carrying this T cell receptor (beta chain) was counted many times. The antigen remains undetermined. The V and J ends lost 1 base and 0 bases respectively, with 7 bases between them. Germline values: CDR1 SGHDN, CDR2 FVKESK. CDR3 length equals 15 residues. MiXCR was run by TCRdb on the 5' RACE reads, yielding one entry per CDR3 protein. This repertoire shows around 600,000 distinct CDR3 sequences, roughly an eighth found once; its top ten account for 15%. The source of the sample is a study of T cells after yellow fever vaccination. Study-wide results and caveats: Reappearing after the booster were most of the clones from primary vaccination (96% CD4, approximately 89% CD8).

This receptor was taken from a man between 25 and 39 years old who received the YFV17D yellow fever vaccine. Sample: PBMCs, taken on the day of the yellow fever booster vaccination. V usage is TRBV14 and J usage is TRBJ2-4, with D hard to call. The CDR3 reads CASSQGVLAKNIQYF. DNA of the CDR3: TGTGCCAGCAGCCAAGGGGTGCTAGCCAAAAACATTCAGTACTTC.